Detailed here is one T cell receptor beta chain. In the original analysis: Amplification with reference gene primers provided the estimates of nucleated cell counts. Here immunoSEQ multiplex PCR was the method, and the copy in TCRdb shows in-frame clones only, minus some. V, J and clone size are those of that table, while D and trimming were read from the DNA. The sample carries over 65,000 clones, about nine tenths recorded once. This sample was included in a study of blood T cell repertoires in COVID-19. Overall study context: Acute-phase and convalescent COVID-19 samples originated in the United States, Italy and Spain. The cDNA or gDNA used as material had been derived from T cells, B-cell-depleted T cells, or PBMCs.

This clonotype was obtained from a man aged 45-65 years with active or convalescent COVID-19. The sequenced material came from peripheral blood.

DNA of the CDR3: TGTGCCAGCAGCTTAGCGGGAGGACCCTGGACGAATCAGCCCCAGCATTTT. This codes for CASSLAGGPWTNQPQHF. V gene TRBV7-6 combines with J gene TRBJ1-5; D is undetermined. Trimming took 0 bases from V and 4 from J, leaving 16 bases between them. The CDR3 extends over 17 amino acids. Germline V CDR1 and CDR2: SGHVS, FNYEAQ. Looking up the rest from reference TRBV7-6 and TRBJ1-5 gives the full variable domain: GAGVSQSPRYKVTKRGQDVALRCDPISGHVSLYWYRQALGQGPEFLTYFNYEAQQDKSGLPNDRFSAERPEGSISTLTIQRTEQRDSAMYRCASSLAGGPWTNQPQHFGDGTRLSIL.